There are many counts of the clone carrying this T cell receptor (beta chain). Looked up from germline, CDR1 is DFQATT and CDR2 is SNEGSKA (reference sequence). The length of the CDR3 is 13 residues. V gave up 1 base and J gave up 6 bases, with 13 bases separating them. Molecular barcoding with unique molecular identifiers was used for the TCRbeta library. TCRdb ran MiXCR on the PCR reads and lists one entry per CDR3 protein. This table has 600,000 to 700,000 distinct CDR3 sequences, over 15% appearing once. This record belongs to a study of T-cell reconstitution after alpha-beta-depleted transplantation in children.

This specimen was PBMCs from the stem cell graft donor, taken from the stem cell graft. This rearrangement joins TRBV20-1 to TRBJ2-7; D may be TRBD2 (6 bases). This clonotype was sampled from a human donor who donated a stem cell graft to a child with acute myeloid leukemia. The CDR3 nucleotides read TGCAGTGCTAGAGTGCGGGGTATAGGCGAGCAGTACGTC. Translating gives CSARVRGIGEQYV.